What follows are 5 T cell receptor beta chains derived from one specimen sequenced in a study of T cells in Graves' hyperthyroidism and ophthalmopathy. There were TCR beta CDR3 regions amplified from RNA transcripts. HTBI primers were employed in a first-round RT-PCR of the TCR CDR3. TCRdb re-called the multiplex PCR reads with MiXCR, one entry per CDR3 protein. The repertoire holds nearly 750,000 distinct CDR3 sequences, with under 45% as singletons. Sequencing was carried out using blood. These receptors originate from a woman aged 40 to 49 with Graves' hyperthyroidism.

Remarks on this clonotype: A much larger clone lies one base from this, so it may be a read error. The rearrangement uses TRBV5-6 and TRBJ2-5; 11 nucleotides line up with TRBD1. The CDR3 covers 15 residues. V gave up 3 bases and J gave up 6 bases; unmatched junction bases: 7. Germline V CDR1 and CDR2: SGHDT, YYEEEE. The DNA of the CDR3 is TGTGCCAGCAGCTCGGGCGCGGACAGGGGGCAGACCCAGTACTTC. It codes for CASSSGADRGQTQYF.

V and J are TRBV10-3 and TRBJ1-1; 7 positions match TRBD1. Germline V gene lookup returns CDR1 ENHRY and CDR2 SYGVKD. V shed 5 bases, J shed 4 bases, and the junction held 10 bases outside the gene matches. This CDR3 contains 15 residues. The CDR3 coding sequence is TGTGCCATCAGTTTGGGAGGGGCAGGGGGCACTGAAGCTTTCTTT. Residues: CAISLGGAGGTEAFF.

This clonotype was counted at least ten times. The chain links TRBV19 to TRBJ1-4, with 8 bases that match TRBD1. Germline V lookup: CDR1 LNHDA, CDR2 SQIVND (reference sequence). V lost 3 bases to trimming and J lost 3 bases; unmatched junction nucleotides: 6. CDR3 size: 16 residues. The CDR3 nucleotides read TGTGCCAGTAGTATGTCAACGACAGGGGCTAATGAAAAACTGTTTTTT. This translates into CASSMSTTGANEKLFF.

This clonotype was recorded a few times. This chain connects TRBV4-1 to TRBJ1-1; D is perhaps TRBD1 (6 bases). The CDR3 is 14 residues long. CDR1 is MGHRA, CDR2 YSYEKL, per germline. Trimming took 1 base from V and 4 from J, leaving 10 bases between them. In nucleotides, the CDR3 is TGCGCCAGCAGCCAAGTTCAGGGGCCCACTGAAGCTTTCTTT. This gives the protein CASSQVQGPTEAFF.

There are a few counts of this clonotype. As DNA, the CDR3 is TGCGCCAGCAGCCAAGTGAGTTCCGGGGAACATCTCTACGAGCAGTACTTC. It codes for CASSQVSSGEHLYEQYF. The gene calls are TRBV4-3 and TRBJ2-7, with D perhaps TRBD2 (5 bases). The CDR3 is made up of 17 amino acids. Trimming stripped 1 base from V and 3 bases from J, with 19 bases between. Germline lookup yields CDR1 LGHNA and CDR2 YSLEER.